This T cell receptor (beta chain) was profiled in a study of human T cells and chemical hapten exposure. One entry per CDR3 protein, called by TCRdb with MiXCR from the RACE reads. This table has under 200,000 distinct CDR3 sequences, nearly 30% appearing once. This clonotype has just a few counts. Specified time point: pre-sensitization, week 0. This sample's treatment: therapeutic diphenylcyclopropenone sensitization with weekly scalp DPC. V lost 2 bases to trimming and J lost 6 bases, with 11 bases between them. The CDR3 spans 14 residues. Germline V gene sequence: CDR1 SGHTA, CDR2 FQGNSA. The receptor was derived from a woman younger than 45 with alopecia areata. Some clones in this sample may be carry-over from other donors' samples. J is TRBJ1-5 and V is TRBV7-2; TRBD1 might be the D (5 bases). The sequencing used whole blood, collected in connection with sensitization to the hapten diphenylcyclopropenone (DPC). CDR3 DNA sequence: TGTGCCAGCAGCTTAAGGCAGGGTGGTCAGCCCCAGCATTTT. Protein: CASSLRQGGQPQHF.